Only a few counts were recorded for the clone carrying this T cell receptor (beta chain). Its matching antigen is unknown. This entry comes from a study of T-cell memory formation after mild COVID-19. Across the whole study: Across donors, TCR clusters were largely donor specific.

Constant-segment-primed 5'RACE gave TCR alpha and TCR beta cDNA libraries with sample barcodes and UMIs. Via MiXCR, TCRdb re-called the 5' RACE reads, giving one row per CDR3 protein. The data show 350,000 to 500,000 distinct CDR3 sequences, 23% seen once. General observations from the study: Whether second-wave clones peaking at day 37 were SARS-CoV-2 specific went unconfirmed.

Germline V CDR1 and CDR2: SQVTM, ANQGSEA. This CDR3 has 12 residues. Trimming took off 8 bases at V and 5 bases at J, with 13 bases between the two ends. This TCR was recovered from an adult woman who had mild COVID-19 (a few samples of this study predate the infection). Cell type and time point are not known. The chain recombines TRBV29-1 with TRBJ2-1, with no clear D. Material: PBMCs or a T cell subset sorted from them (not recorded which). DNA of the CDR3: TGCAGCCAATACTCGGACCACAATGAGCAGTTCTTC. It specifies CSQYSDHNEQFF.